Presented here are 28 T cell receptor beta chains from one specimen sequenced in a study of blood T cells in healthy people across ages. It was with a sample-barcoded 5' primer and a J-beta primer mix that a second PCR of about 6 to 11 cycles was run. Each CDR3 protein is one row after TCRdb ran MiXCR on the 5' RACE reads. Altogether about 1.6 million distinct CDR3 sequences are present, roughly 32% being singletons, with the ten largest covering over 9%. The sequencing input was blood. The receptors derive from a woman in her 30s in good health.

This clonotype was detected many times. V is TRBV7-9 and J is TRBJ2-7; D is undetermined. CDR1 is SEHNR and CDR2 is FQNEAQ in the germline V gene (reference sequence). This CDR3 is built from 14 residues. Deletions cut 1 base from V and 3 bases from J, with 10 bases between. The CDR3 reads CASSLGSGDYEQYF. Written as DNA, the CDR3 is TGTGCCAGCAGCTTAGGCTCAGGAGACTACGAGCAGTACTTC.

This chain uses TRBV11-2 with TRBJ2-3; 7 positions agree with TRBD1. V shed 6 bases, J shed 2 bases, and the junction held 2 bases outside the gene matches. This CDR3 is built from 13 residues. Per the germline V gene, CDR1 is SGHAT and CDR2 is FQNNGV. The CDR3 region has the DNA TGTGCCAGCAGAGGACAGGTCACAGATACGCAGTATTTT. As protein: CASRGQVTDTQYF.

The gene calls are TRBV5-1 and TRBJ1-1; 9 bases line up with TRBD1. Germline CDR1 reads SGHRS; CDR2 reads YFSETQ. This CDR3 is 14 amino acids long. The V gene end was trimmed by 3 bases and the J gene end by 6 bases; junction bases not matched to a gene: 6. The CDR3 nucleotides are TGCGCCAGCAGCTCGACAGGGGGGCCGCCTGAAGCTTTCTTT. Its protein product is CASSSTGGPPEAFF. The whole variable domain, filled in from reference TRBV5-1 and TRBJ1-1, reads KAGVTQTPRYLIKTRGQQVTLSCSPISGHRSVSWYQQTPGQGLQFLFEYFSETQRNKGNFPGRFSGRQFSNSRSEMNVSTLELGDSALYLCASSSTGGPPEAFFGQGTRLTVV.

This clonotype has just a few counts. The rearrangement uses TRBV14 and TRBJ2-5; D uncertain. Germline CDR1 SGHDN, CDR2 FVKESK. This CDR3 spans 16 amino acids. V lost 1 base, J lost 1 base, and 13 bases lay in between. This chain's CDR3 is CASSQVSETPQETQYF. The CDR3 nucleotides are TGTGCCAGCAGCCAAGTATCGGAGACGCCCCAAGAGACCCAGTACTTC. The variable domain in full, completed from reference TRBV14 and TRBJ2-5, reads EAGVTQFPSHSVIEKGQTVTLRCDPISGHDNLYWYRRVMGKEIKFLLHFVKESKQDESGMPNNRFLAERTGGTYSTLKVQPAELEDSGVYFCASSQVSETPQETQYFGPGTRLLVL.

The V and J genes are TRBV9 and TRBJ2-3; a weak D match, TRBD1 (6 bases). Trimming took off 1 base at V and 3 bases at J, with 12 bases between the two ends. The germline CDR1 and CDR2 sequences are SGDLS and YYNGEE. The CDR3 is 15 residues long. CDR3: CASSVYLGGTDTQYF. The DNA of the CDR3 is TGTGCCAGCAGCGTATATTTAGGGGGTACAGATACGCAGTATTTT.

V usage is TRBV18 and J usage is TRBJ2-1; the D is unclear. Judging by the DNA end, TRBJ2-7 fits better; the J call may be wrong. CDR1 is KGHSH, CDR2 LQKENI, per germline. CDR3 length equals 13 residues. CDR3 residues: CASSPPVLNEQYF. CDR3 bases: TGTGCCAGCTCACCACCGGTCCTCAACGAGCAGTACTTC.

This clonotype turned up a few times. The rearrangement uses TRBV20-1 and TRBJ2-5, with D perhaps TRBD2 (6 bases). CDR1 is DFQATT and CDR2 is SNEGSKA in the germline V gene (reference sequence). There are 16 residues in the CDR3. With 6 bases removed from V and 2 bases from J, the gap between germline ends came to 22 bases. CDR3 sequence reads: CSAPGEEPWVQETQYF. CDR3 bases: TGCAGTGCCCCTGGGGAGGAACCTTGGGTTCAAGAGACCCAGTACTTC.

V and J are TRBV5-1 and TRBJ2-3; D is unresolved. Germline CDR1 SGHRS, CDR2 YFSETQ. There are 14 residues in the CDR3. The V end lost 4 bases, the J end lost 0 bases, and 9 bases lay between the germline ends. CDR3 nucleotides: TGCGCCAGCAGCAACCTTGGCAGCACAGATACGCAGTATTTT. It encodes CASSNLGSTDTQYF.

The J gene is TRBJ2-7, the V gene TRBV29-1; D could derive from TRBD1 or TRBD2 (5 bases each). Per the germline V gene, CDR1 is SQVTM and CDR2 is ANQGSEA. This CDR3 is built from 14 residues. V gave up 7 bases and J gave up 0 bases, with 16 bases separating them. This CDR3 reads CSALPGTSSYEQYF. The DNA for the CDR3 is TGCAGCGCCCTTCCAGGGACGAGCTCCTACGAGCAGTACTTC.

This clonotype was counted between two and nine times. V usage is TRBV20-1 and J usage is TRBJ2-3; perhaps TRBD1 as D (5 bases). Germline V CDR1 and CDR2: DFQATT, SNEGSKA (reference sequence). Trimming shortened V by 7 bases and J by 5 bases, and 7 bases separated the two germline ends. The CDR3 contains 10 residues. The CDR3 here is CSEGEDTQYF. As DNA, the CDR3 is TGCAGTGAAGGGGAAGATACGCAGTATTTT.

The V call is TRBV20-1, the J call TRBJ2-7; 12 positions match TRBD2. The closer fit of TRBJ2-5 to the DNA end suggests the J call may be wrong. The CDR3 covers 16 residues. CDR1 is DFQATT, CDR2 SNEGSKA, per germline (reference sequence). The CDR3 DNA sequence: TGCAGTCCCCGACGGGCGCGGACTAGCGGGATTGAGACCCAGTACTTC. Encoded protein: CSPRRARTSGIETQYF.

About this clonotype itself: An end of the junction does not agree with germline; a read error may underlie this. This rearrangement joins TRBV6-5 to TRBJ2-7; D is perhaps TRBD2 (5 bases). CDR1 and CDR2 (germline): MNHEY, SVGAGI. The CDR3 loop spans 14 amino acids. DNA of the CDR3: TGTGCCAGCAGTTACTCGGGCGGGTCTAACGAGCGGTACTTC. Protein: CASSYSGGSNERYF.

This clonotype was seen a few times. The gene calls are TRBV7-9 and TRBJ2-7, with 8 bases lining up with TRBD1. Germline-derived CDR1 and CDR2 are SEHNR and FQNEAQ (reference sequence). Unmatched junction bases numbered 8, after V lost 3 bases and J lost 7 bases. The CDR3 is 14 amino acids. The CDR3 region has the DNA TGTGCCAGCAGCTTTCGACAGGGGATGAGTGAGCAGTACTTC. It encodes CASSFRQGMSEQYF.

The chain is built from TRBV20-1 and TRBJ1-1, with D unclear. The CDR3 extends over 13 amino acids. V gave up 3 bases and J gave up 0 bases, with 8 bases separating them. Germline CDR1 DFQATT, CDR2 SNEGSKA (reference sequence). The CDR3 nucleotides read TGCAGTGCTAGCAAGCCCCTGAACACTGAAGCTTTCTTT. It yields the protein CSASKPLNTEAFF.

This clonotype was counted only a few times. The genes are TRBV3-1 and TRBJ2-5; 10 positions match TRBD2. The CDR3 extends over 17 amino acids. Germline loops: CDR1 LGHDT, CDR2 YNNKEL (reference sequence). The V gene end was trimmed by 1 base and the J gene end by 4 bases; junction bases not matched to a gene: 9. The CDR3 nucleotides are TGTGCCAGCAGCCAAGGGCAAGCGGGAGGGCTTCGAGAGACCCAGTACTTC. Translating gives CASSQGQAGGLRETQYF.

This clonotype has more than one count but fewer than ten. At one boundary the junction diverges from the germline segment, which might be a read error. The rearrangement links TRBV27 to TRBJ2-7, with D perhaps being TRBD1 or TRBD2 (5 bases each). This CDR3 has 17 amino acids. CDR1 is MNHEY and CDR2 is SMNVEV in the germline V gene (reference sequence). CDR3 amino acids: CAGSPNSRGASPYEQYF. DNA of the CDR3: TGTGCCGGCAGTCCCAACTCCCGAGGGGCATCTCCCTACGAGCAGTACTTC.

The rearrangement links TRBV28 to TRBJ1-1; D gene ambiguous. Germline CDR1 MDHEN, CDR2 SYDVKM. V was pared by 10 bases and J by 2 bases, with 14 bases between. The CDR3 has 13 amino acids. The CDR3 DNA follows: TGTGCCAACCAGGCAGCTTTCAACACTGAAGCTTTCTTT. It encodes CANQAAFNTEAFF.

As for this clonotype: Just one base apart from a much larger clone, this may be a read error. The chain couples TRBV29-1 to TRBJ2-7; 7 bases are a match to TRBD1. CDR1 is SQVTM, CDR2 ANQGSEA, per germline. The CDR3 spans 14 residues. CDR3 protein: CSVFEQGRSYERYF. CDR3 DNA sequence: TGCAGCGTTTTCGAACAGGGGCGCTCCTACGAGCGGTACTTC.

V and J are TRBV7-3 and TRBJ2-5, with D possibly called TRBD1 or TRBD2 (6 bases each). CDR1 and CDR2 (germline): SGHTA, FQGTGA. This CDR3 has 15 amino acids. Deletions cut 3 bases from V and 5 bases from J, with 16 bases between. DNA for the CDR3: TGTGCCAGCAGCTTCTTTACGGGGGCGAGGGAGACCCAGTACTTC. Translating gives CASSFFTGARETQYF.

This clonotype was observed a handful of times. The chain combines TRBV18 with TRBJ2-1; TRBD2 matches at 13 bases. Germline assignment: CDR1 KGHSH and CDR2 LQKENI. The CDR3 consists of 17 residues. Trimming removed 6 bases from V and 6 bases from J; junction bases left unmatched: 11. The CDR3 coding sequence is TGTGCCAGCTCCCTCGGACTAGCGGGAGCGCCTTTCAATGAGCAGTTCTTC. Its protein is CASSLGLAGAPFNEQFF.

This clonotype was recorded a few times. The chain links TRBV10-3 to TRBJ2-7; weak D call: TRBD1 (5 bases). V lost 7 bases and J 5 bases, leaving 15 bases between the germline ends. Per the germline V gene, CDR1 is ENHRY and CDR2 is SYGVKD. The length of the CDR3 is 13 residues. The CDR3 DNA reads TGTGCCATCACATCAGGGTCAGACCACGAGCAGTACTTC. Its translation: CAITSGSDHEQYF.

In its sample, this clonotype was seen a few times. The V gene is TRBV29-1, the J gene TRBJ1-5, with D maybe TRBD1 (6 bases). Trimming took off 8 bases at V and 0 bases at J, with 11 bases between the two ends. The CDR3 runs to 13 residues. CDR1 and CDR2 (germline): SQVTM, ANQGSEA. The CDR3 reads CSFRTVSNQPQHF. The CDR3 DNA is TGCAGCTTCCGGACAGTTAGCAATCAGCCCCAGCATTTT. Combining the CDR3 with reference TRBV29-1 and TRBJ1-5 gives the whole variable domain SAVISQKPSRDICQRGTSLTIQCQVDSQVTMMFWYRQQPGQSLTLIATANQGSEATYESGFVIDKFPISRPNLTFSTLTVSNMSPEDSSIYLCSFRTVSNQPQHFGDGTRLSIL.

The chain uses TRBV20-1 and TRBJ2-2; 8 nucleotides agree with TRBD2. Germline CDR1 and CDR2: DFQATT and SNEGSKA (reference sequence). This CDR3 has 16 amino acids. The V gene end was trimmed by 0 bases and the J gene end by 7 bases; junction bases not matched to a gene: 10. The CDR3 loop is CSARDTGTSLVGELFF. CDR3 DNA sequence: TGCAGTGCTAGAGACACCGGGACTAGTCTTGTCGGGGAGCTGTTTTTT.

V is TRBV12-3 or TRBV12-4 and J is TRBJ1-5; D possibly corresponds to TRBD1 (5 bases). V shed 5 bases and J shed 3 bases, with 20 bases lying between them. The CDR3 length is 17 residues. This CDR3 reads CASSQRQTGGNNQPQHF. The CDR3 nucleotides read TGTGCCAGCAGTCAACGACAGACCGGGGGAAACAATCAGCCCCAGCATTTT.

This clonotype turned up a few times. The gene calls are TRBV6-2 or TRBV6-3 and TRBJ1-6; possibly TRBD1 for D (5 bases). Per germline, CDR1 MNHEY and CDR2 SVGEGT. Trimming removed 0 bases from V and 5 bases from J, with 11 bases in between. The CDR3 spans 16 residues. Here the CDR3 DNA reads TGTGCCAGCAGTTACTCTGGGGGTTTCCATAATTCACCCCTCCACTTT. This codes for CASSYSGGFHNSPLHF.

The chain combines TRBV4-2 with TRBJ2-1; D gene ambiguous. V was pared by 4 bases and J by 10 bases, with 14 bases between. The CDR3 has 13 residues. Germline V gene lookup returns CDR1 LGHNA and CDR2 YNFKEQ. The DNA of the CDR3 is TGTGCCAGCAGCCCCCCCTCTGGCGGCGAGCAGTTCTTC. It specifies CASSPPSGGEQFF.

This chain uses TRBV4-1 with TRBJ2-7, with 11 bases identical to TRBD2. With 1 base clipped from V and 7 bases from J, the junction kept 12 bases outside the gene matches. Germline V gene data show CDR1 as MGHRA and CDR2 as YSYEKL. CDR3 length: 17 amino acids. This CDR3 reads CASSQGPTSGKVREQYF. The CDR3 DNA is TGCGCCAGCAGCCAAGGGCCGACTAGCGGGAAGGTTAGGGAGCAGTACTTC.

The chain couples TRBV3-1 to TRBJ1-2; TRBD1 might be the D (6 bases). Germline CDR1 and CDR2: LGHDT and YNNKEL (reference sequence). V was clipped by 3 bases and J by 8 bases, with 13 bases between them. The CDR3 is 13 amino acids. CDR3 region: CASSQGGSGGYTF. The CDR3 region has the DNA TGTGCCAGCAGCCAGGGGGGCTCTGGGGGCTACACCTTC.